The 10 T cell receptor beta chains listed next were all sequenced from one sample in a study of CD8 T cells in ankylosing spondylitis. TCRdb fed the 5' RACE reads into MiXCR, producing one record per CDR3 protein. The sample has roughly 240,000 distinct CDR3 sequences, roughly 8.2% seen once. The sequencing sample was made of blood, either unsorted or a sorted T cell fraction (not recorded which). The receptors derive from a female donor with ankylosing spondylitis or in good health (not recorded which).

The table lists this clonotype with a few counts. The J gene is TRBJ2-1, the V gene TRBV7-2; TRBD2 matches at 8 bases. The CDR3 is 15 residues long. V gave up 1 base and J gave up 8 bases; unmatched junction bases: 7. Germline V gene lookup returns CDR1 SGHTA and CDR2 FQGNSA. In DNA form, the CDR3 reads TGTGCCAGCAGCTTAGGGACTAGCAAAGGAGATGAGCAGTTCTTC. Amino acids: CASSLGTSKGDEQFF. The variable domain in full, completed from reference TRBV7-2 and TRBJ2-1, reads GAGVSQSPSNKVTEKGKDVELRCDPISGHTALYWYRQSLGQGLEFLIYFQGNSAPDKSGLPSDRFSAERTGGSVSTLTIQRTQQEDSAVYLCASSLGTSKGDEQFFGPGTRLTVL.

In its sample, this clonotype was seen many times. The V gene is TRBV28, the J gene TRBJ1-2, with D maybe TRBD1 (6 bases). Trimming removed 10 bases from V and 4 bases from J, with 16 bases in between. The length of the CDR3 is 13 residues. CDR1 is MDHEN and CDR2 is SYDVKM in the germline V gene. In nucleotides, the CDR3 is TGTGCCACTTACCCGGACAGCCGCTATGGCTACACCTTC. Protein product: CATYPDSRYGYTF.

This clonotype was observed at least ten times. The chain recombines TRBV3-1 with TRBJ2-7; 7 bases are shared with TRBD2. V lost 0 bases and J lost 6; bases outside the gene matches: 11. Germline values: CDR1 LGHDT, CDR2 YNNKEL (reference sequence). The CDR3 length is 16 residues. CDR3 sequence reads: CASSQDGGGSGGEQYF. CDR3 nucleotide sequence: TGTGCCAGCAGCCAAGATGGCGGCGGGAGTGGGGGCGAGCAGTACTTC.

Note on this clonotype: Just one base apart from a much larger clone, this may be a read error. The gene calls are TRBV7-2 and TRBJ1-3; D possibly corresponds to TRBD1 (5 bases). CDR3 length equals 16 residues. Germline CDR1 is SGHTA and CDR2 is FQGNSA. The CDR3 loop is CAGSLEGTASGNTIYF. The CDR3 DNA is TGTGCCGGCAGCTTAGAGGGGACCGCCTCTGGAAACACCATATATTTT.

This clonotype was seen repeatedly, ten times or more. The chain joins TRBV15 to TRBJ1-5; D is unclear. V was shortened by 4 bases and J by 4 bases, with 23 bases between the two germline ends. CDR1 LNHNV and CDR2 YYDKDF come from the germline V gene (reference sequence). CDR3 size: 18 residues. The CDR3: CATSIRPKVGALNQPQHF. CDR3 nucleotides: TGTGCCACCAGCATACGACCGAAGGTTGGAGCACTTAATCAGCCCCAGCATTTT.

Ten or more counts support this clonotype. The chain couples TRBV12-3 or TRBV12-4 to TRBJ1-2; a weak D match, TRBD1 (5 bases). This CDR3 region has 12 residues. V lost 11 bases and J 6 bases, leaving 16 bases between the germline ends. The CDR3 reads CASREQDDGYTF. For the CDR3, the DNA is TGTGCCTCCAGGGAACAGGACGATGGCTACACCTTC.

This clonotype was seen ten or more times. This chain connects TRBV3-1 to TRBJ2-7, with TRBD1 matching 7 bases. The germline V gene has CDR1 LGHDT and CDR2 YNNKEL (reference sequence). The CDR3 consists of 15 residues. V was pared by 1 base and J by 2 bases, with 5 bases of the junction left unmatched. The CDR3 bases are TGTGCCAGCAGCCAAGTGCACAGGGGACCCTACGAGCAGTACTTC. Protein product: CASSQVHRGPYEQYF.

The chain recombines TRBV7-2 with TRBJ2-3; D call uncertain. The CDR3 loop spans 14 amino acids. V was cut by 5 bases and J by 2 bases, with 11 bases left in between. Germline V CDR1 and CDR2: SGHTA, FQGNSA. CDR3 in DNA: TGTGCCAGCAGCGCTCGACTTGTCACAGATACGCAGTATTTT. This encodes CASSARLVTDTQYF.

This clonotype was found many times. This chain connects TRBV12-3 or TRBV12-4 to TRBJ2-2; D unclear. Deletions cut 1 base from V and 4 bases from J, with 13 bases between. The CDR3 contains 16 residues. The CDR3 is CASSLGMGQITGELFF. The CDR3 bases are TGTGCCAGCAGTTTAGGGATGGGTCAGATCACCGGGGAGCTGTTTTTT.

This clonotype was seen many times. The V gene is TRBV10-3, the J gene TRBJ2-1; 11 nucleotides agree with TRBD2. Germline lookup yields CDR1 ENHRY and CDR2 SYGVKD. The CDR3 length is 16 residues. Germline trimming cut 6 bases from V and 9 bases from J; bases unmatched to any gene: 13. The DNA of the CDR3 is TGTGCCATCAGCCCCCGACTAGCGGGAATAGGGAGTGAGCAGTTCTTC. It is translated as CAISPRLAGIGSEQFF.